This T cell receptor beta chain comes out of a study of patients with pleural tuberculosis. This clonotype was picked up many times. TCRdb reanalysed the reads using MiXCR and keeps one entry per CDR3 protein. The profile shows about 50,000 distinct CDR3 sequences, under 8.5% of them singletons. Trimming left V 0 bases short and J 8 bases short, with 10 bases between. Germline CDR1 and CDR2: LGHNA and YSLEER. This CDR3 is 13 amino acids long. The source of this sequence is a human donor with pleural tuberculosis. The V call is TRBV4-3, the J call TRBJ1-1; the D is unclear. In DNA form, the CDR3 reads TGCGCCAGCAGCCAAGATCCCGGTGGAGAAGCTTTCTTT. Residues: CASSQDPGGEAFF.